The clone carrying this T cell receptor beta chain has more than one count but fewer than ten. TCRdb itself ran the 5' RACE reads through MiXCR, one entry per CDR3 protein. This repertoire shows about 55,000 distinct CDR3 sequences, over 10% found once; its top ten account for approximately 8.5%. V dropped 8 bases and J dropped 3 bases, with 13 bases sitting between them. CDR1 and CDR2 from the germline V gene are LNHNV and YYDKDF (reference sequence). The CDR3 is made up of 14 amino acids. The data are from a study of early T cells in non-severe SARS-CoV-2 infection. The sequences come from whole blood, collected at baseline. The TCR sequence derives from an adult who was a healthcare worker with PCR-confirmed SARS-CoV-2 infection or an uninfected control (not recorded which). The V call is TRBV15, the J call TRBJ2-2; a possible D gene is TRBD2 (6 bases). The DNA for the CDR3 is TGTGCCACCGCCCCGGAGGGGTACACCGGGGAGCTGTTTTTT. Amino acids: CATAPEGYTGELFF.